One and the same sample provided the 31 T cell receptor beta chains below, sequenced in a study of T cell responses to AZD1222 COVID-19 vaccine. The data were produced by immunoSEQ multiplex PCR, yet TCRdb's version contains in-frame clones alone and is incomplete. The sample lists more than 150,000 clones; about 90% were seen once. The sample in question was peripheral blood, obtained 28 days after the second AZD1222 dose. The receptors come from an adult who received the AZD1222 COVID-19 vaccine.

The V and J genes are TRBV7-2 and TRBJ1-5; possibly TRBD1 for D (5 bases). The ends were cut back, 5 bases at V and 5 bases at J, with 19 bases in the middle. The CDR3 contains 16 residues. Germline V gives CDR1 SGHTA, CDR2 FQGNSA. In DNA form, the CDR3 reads TGTGCCAGCAGCCCCCAGGGCGGTGTGTCCCATCAGCCCCAGCATTTT. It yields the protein CASSPQGGVSHQPQHF.

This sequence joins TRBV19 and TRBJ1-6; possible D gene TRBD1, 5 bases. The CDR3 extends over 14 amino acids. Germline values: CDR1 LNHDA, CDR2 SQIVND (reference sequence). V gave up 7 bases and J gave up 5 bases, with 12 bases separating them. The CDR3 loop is CASNLRGDNSPLHF. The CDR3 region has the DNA TGTGCCAGTAACCTGCGGGGGGATAATTCACCCCTCCACTTT.

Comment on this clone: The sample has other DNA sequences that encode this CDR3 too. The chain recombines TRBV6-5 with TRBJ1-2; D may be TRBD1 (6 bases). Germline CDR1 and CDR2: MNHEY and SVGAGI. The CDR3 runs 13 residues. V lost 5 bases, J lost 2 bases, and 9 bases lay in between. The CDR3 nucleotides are TGTGCCAGCAGTCTAACAGGGAACTATGGCTACACCTTC. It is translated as CASSLTGNYGYTF.

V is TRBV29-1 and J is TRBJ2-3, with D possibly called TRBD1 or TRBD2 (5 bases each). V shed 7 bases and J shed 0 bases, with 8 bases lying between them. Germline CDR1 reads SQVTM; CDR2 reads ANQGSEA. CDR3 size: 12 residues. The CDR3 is CSAGASTDTQYF. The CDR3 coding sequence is TGCAGCGCCGGGGCTAGCACAGATACGCAGTATTTT.

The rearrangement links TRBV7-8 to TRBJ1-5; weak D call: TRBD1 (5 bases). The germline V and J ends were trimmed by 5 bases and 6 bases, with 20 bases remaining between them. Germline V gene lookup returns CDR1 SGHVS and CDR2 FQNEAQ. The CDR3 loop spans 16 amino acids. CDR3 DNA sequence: TGTGCCAGCAGCCCCCTACTCGACAGTAACGTTCAGCCCCAGCATTTT. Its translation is CASSPLLDSNVQPQHF.

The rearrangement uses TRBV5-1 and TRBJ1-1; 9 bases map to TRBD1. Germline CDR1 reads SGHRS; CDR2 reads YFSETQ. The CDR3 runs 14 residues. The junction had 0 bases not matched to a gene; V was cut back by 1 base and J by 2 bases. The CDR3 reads CASSLTGGNTEAFF. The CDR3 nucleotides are TGCGCCAGCAGCTTGACAGGGGGCAACACTGAAGCTTTCTTT.

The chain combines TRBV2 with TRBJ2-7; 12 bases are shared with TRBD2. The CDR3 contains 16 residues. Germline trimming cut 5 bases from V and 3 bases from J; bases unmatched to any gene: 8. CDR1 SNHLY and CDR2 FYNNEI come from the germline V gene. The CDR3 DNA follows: TGTGCCAGCAGTAGCTTACTAGCGGGAGGTCTCTACGAGCAGTACTTC. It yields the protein CASSSLLAGGLYEQYF.

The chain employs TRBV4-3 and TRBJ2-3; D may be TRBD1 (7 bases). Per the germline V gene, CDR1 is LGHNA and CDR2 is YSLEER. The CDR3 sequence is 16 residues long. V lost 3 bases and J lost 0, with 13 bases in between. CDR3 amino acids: CASSQETGTSTDTQYF. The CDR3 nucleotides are TGCGCCAGCAGCCAGGAGACAGGGACTAGCACAGATACGCAGTATTTT.

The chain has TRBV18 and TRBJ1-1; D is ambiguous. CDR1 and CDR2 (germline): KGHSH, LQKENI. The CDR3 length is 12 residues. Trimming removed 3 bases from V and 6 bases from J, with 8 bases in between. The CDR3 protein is CASSPLDAEAFF. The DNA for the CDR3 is TGTGCCAGCTCACCGCTTGATGCTGAAGCTTTCTTT.

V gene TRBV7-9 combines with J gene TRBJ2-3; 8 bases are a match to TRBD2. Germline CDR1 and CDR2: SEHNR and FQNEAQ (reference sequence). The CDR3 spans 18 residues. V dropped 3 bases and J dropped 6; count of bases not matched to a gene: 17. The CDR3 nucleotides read TGTGCCAGCAGCTTCCGATTTGATTCGGGACTAGGTGTTGATACGCAGTATTTT. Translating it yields CASSFRFDSGLGVDTQYF.

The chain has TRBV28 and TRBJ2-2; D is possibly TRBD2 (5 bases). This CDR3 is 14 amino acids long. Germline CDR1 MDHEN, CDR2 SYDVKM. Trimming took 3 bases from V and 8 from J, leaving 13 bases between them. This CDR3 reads CASSLGGLSGELFF. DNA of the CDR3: TGTGCCAGCAGTTTGGGCGGGCTCTCTGGGGAGCTGTTTTTT.

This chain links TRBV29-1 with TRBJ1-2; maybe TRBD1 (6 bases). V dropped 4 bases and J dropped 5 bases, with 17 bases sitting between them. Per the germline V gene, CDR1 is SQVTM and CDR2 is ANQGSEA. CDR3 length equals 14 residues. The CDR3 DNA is TGCAGCGTTGGGCAGGGGTGGGCTCGGTATGGCTACACCTTC. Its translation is CSVGQGWARYGYTF.

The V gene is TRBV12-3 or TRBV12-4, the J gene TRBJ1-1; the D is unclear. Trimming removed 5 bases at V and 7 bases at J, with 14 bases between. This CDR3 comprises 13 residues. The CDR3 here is CASSRSPGGEAFF. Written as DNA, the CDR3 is TGTGCCAGCAGTCGGAGCCCGGGCGGTGAAGCTTTCTTT.

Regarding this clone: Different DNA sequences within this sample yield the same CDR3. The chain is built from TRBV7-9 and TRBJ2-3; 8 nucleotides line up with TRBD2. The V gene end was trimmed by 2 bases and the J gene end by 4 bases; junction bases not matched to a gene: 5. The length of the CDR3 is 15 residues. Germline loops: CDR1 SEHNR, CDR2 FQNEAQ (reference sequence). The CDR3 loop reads CASSLLAGGPDTQYF. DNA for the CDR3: TGTGCCAGCAGCTTATTGGCGGGAGGCCCAGATACGCAGTATTTT.

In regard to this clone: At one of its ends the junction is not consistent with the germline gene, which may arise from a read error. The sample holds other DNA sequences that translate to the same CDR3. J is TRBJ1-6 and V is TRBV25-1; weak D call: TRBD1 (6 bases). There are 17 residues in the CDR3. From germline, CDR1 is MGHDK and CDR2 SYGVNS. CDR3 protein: CASSEFRGPRSNSPLHF. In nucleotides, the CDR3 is TGTGCCAGCAGTGAATTCCGGGGGCCCAGGAGTAATTCACCTCTCCACTTT.

The CDR3 DNA follows: TGTGCCAGCAGCCAACTCAGGGGCGGTGAGCAGTTCTTC. Amino acid sequence: CASSQLRGGEQFF. This chain links TRBV3-1 (or the pseudogene TRBV3-2) with TRBJ2-1; a possible D gene is TRBD1 (6 bases). V lost 2 bases and J lost 9, with 11 bases in between. The CDR3 runs to 13 residues. Germline V CDR1 and CDR2: LGHDT, YNNKEL (reference sequence).

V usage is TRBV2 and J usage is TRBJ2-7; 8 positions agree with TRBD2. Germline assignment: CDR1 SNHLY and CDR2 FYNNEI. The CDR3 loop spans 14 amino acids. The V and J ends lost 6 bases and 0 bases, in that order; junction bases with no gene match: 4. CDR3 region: CASRLAVFSYEQYF. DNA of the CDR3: TGTGCCAGCAGACTAGCGGTGTTCTCCTACGAGCAGTACTTC.

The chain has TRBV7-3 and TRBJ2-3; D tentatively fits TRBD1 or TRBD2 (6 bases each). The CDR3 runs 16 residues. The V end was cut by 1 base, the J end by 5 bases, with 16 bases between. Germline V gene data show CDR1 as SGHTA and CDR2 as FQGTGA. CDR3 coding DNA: TGTGCCAGCAGCTTAATTTTCGGGGGCCGAGGAGATACGCAGTATTTT. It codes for CASSLIFGGRGDTQYF.

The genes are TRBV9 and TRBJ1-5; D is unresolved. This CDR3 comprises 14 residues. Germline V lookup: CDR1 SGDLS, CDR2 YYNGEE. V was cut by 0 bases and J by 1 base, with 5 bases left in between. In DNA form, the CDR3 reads TGTGCCAGCAGCGTAGGAGGGAGCAATCAGCCCCAGCATTTT. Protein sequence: CASSVGGSNQPQHF.

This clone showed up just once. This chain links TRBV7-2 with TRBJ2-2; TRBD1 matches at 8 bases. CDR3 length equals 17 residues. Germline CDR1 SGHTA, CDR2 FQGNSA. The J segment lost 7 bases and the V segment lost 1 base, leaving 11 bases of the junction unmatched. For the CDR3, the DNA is TGTGCCAGCAGCTTAGAGATGCCAGGGGGCGCGGGCGGGGAGCTGTTTTTT. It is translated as CASSLEMPGGAGGELFF.

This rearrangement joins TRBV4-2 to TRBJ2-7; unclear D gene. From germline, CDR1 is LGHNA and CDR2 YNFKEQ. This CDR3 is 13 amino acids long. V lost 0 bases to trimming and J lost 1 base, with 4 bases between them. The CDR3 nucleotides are TGTGCCAGCAGCCAAGACACATCCTACGAGCAGTACTTC. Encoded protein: CASSQDTSYEQYF.

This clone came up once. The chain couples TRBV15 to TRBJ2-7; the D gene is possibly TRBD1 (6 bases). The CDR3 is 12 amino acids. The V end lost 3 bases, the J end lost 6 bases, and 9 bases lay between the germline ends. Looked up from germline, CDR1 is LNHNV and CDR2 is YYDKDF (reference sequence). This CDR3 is CATSSQGLEQYF. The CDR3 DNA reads TGTGCCACCAGCAGTCAGGGGCTCGAGCAGTACTTC.

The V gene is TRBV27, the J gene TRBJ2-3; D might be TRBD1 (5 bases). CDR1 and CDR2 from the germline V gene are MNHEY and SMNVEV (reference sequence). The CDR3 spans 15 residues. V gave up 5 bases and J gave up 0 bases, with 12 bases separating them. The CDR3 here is CASSHPRQSTDTQYF. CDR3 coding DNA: TGTGCCAGCAGTCATCCGAGACAGAGCACAGATACGCAGTATTTT.

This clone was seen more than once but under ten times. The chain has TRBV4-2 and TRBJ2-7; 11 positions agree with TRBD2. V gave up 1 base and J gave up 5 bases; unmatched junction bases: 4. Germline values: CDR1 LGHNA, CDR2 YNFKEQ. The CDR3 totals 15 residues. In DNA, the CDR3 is TGTGCCAGCAGCCAAGCTAGCGGGGGGACCGACGAGCAGTACTTC. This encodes CASSQASGGTDEQYF.

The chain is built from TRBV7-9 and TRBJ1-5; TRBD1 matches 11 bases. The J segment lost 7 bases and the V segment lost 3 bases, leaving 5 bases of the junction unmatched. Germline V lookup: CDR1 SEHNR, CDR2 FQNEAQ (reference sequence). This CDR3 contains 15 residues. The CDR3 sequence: CASSFGTGGMQPQHF. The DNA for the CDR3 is TGTGCCAGCAGCTTTGGGACAGGGGGAATGCAGCCCCAGCATTTT.

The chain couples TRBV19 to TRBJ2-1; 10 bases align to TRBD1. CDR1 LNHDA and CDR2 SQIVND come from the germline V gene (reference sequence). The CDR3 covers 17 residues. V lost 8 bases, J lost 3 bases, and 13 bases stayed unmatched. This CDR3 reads CASSKGQGPGDYNEQFF. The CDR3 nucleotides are TGTGCCAGTTCTAAGGGACAGGGGCCTGGGGACTACAATGAGCAGTTCTTC.

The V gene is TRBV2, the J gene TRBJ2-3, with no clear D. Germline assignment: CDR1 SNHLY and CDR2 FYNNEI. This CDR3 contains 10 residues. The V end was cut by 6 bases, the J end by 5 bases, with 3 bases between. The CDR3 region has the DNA TGTGCCAGCAGCCTAGATACGCAGTATTTT. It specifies CASSLDTQYF.

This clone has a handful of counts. CDR3 nucleotides: TGTGCCAGCAGTTTGCATAGCGCCTTGAGGACCTACGAGCAGTACTTC. Its translation is CASSLHSALRTYEQYF. V and J are TRBV27 and TRBJ2-7; TRBD2 might be the D (5 bases). Trimming removed 3 bases at V and 2 bases at J, with 17 bases between. CDR3 length equals 16 residues. The germline V gene encodes CDR1 MNHEY and CDR2 SMNVEV (reference sequence).

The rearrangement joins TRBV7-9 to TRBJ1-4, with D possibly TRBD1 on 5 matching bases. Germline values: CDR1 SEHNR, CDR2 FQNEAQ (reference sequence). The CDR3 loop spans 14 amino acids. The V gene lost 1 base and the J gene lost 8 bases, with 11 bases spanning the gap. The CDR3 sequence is CASSLDAGHEKLFF. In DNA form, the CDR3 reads TGTGCCAGCAGCTTAGACGCAGGGCACGAAAAACTGTTTTTT.

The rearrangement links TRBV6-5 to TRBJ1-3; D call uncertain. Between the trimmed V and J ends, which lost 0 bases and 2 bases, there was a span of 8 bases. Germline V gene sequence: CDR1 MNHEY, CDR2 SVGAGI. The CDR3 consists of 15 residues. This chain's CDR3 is CASSYSSPTGNTIYF. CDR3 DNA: TGTGCCAGCAGTTACTCGTCTCCGACTGGAAACACCATATATTTT.

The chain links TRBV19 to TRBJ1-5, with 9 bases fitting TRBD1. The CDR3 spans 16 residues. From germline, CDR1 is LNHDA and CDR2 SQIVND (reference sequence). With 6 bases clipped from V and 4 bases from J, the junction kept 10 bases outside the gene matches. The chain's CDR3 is CASSLLEGQGNQPQHF. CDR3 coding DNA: TGTGCCAGTAGCCTACTAGAGGGACAGGGAAATCAGCCCCAGCATTTT.